This entry concerns a single T cell receptor (beta chain). The antigen is not known. The germline V gene has CDR1 MNHEY and CDR2 SVGAGI. The length of the CDR3 is 12 residues. V was pared by 10 bases and J by 9 bases, with 17 bases between. The data derive from a study of blood T cells in healthy people across ages. Study-level points and caveats: Diversity estimated from one million T cells was considered an underestimate. Without sorted subsets, naive and antigen-experienced compartments could not be conclusively compared.

Each donor supplied 7.5 to 10 milliliters of peripheral blood. Alongside a J-beta primer mix, a sample-barcoded 5' primer served in a second PCR lasting roughly 7 to 12 cycles. TCRdb re-analysed the 5' RACE reads in MiXCR, keeping a single row per CDR3 protein. The sample shows 800,000 or so distinct CDR3 sequences, about 59% of them seen only once. Sequenced sample: blood. This chain joins TRBV6-5 and TRBJ2-3; weak D call: TRBD2 (6 bases). This sequence was found in a man aged 30 to 39 in good health. CDR3 sequence reads: CATWDLGATQYF. For the CDR3, the DNA is TGTGCCACCTGGGACTTAGGCGCGACGCAGTATTTT.